The entry that follows covers one TCR beta chain sequence. The antigen remains unidentified. Sequenced by immunoSEQ multiplex PCR; TCRdb stores in-frame clones only, minus some. The table includes tens of thousands of clones, about 85% detected once. This entry belongs to a study of multiple sclerosis patients with progressive multifocal leukoencephalopathy. Study-wide findings and caveats: Whether JC virus or general immunocompromise explains the findings remained unclear.

The time point denotes: time of PML onset. T3 refers to blood collected at the onset of PML. This CDR3 region has 14 residues. Trimming took 2 bases from V and 7 from J; bases not matched to a gene: 5. In germline, CDR1 is SGHNT, CDR2 YYREEE (reference sequence). The receptor was isolated from a woman aged 30 to 39 with progressive multifocal leukoencephalopathy. The source material was PBMCs, sampled from a patient treated with natalizumab. V gene TRBV5-4 combines with J gene TRBJ2-7, with TRBD2 identical over 11 bases. The CDR3 spells CASSFSGRAWEQYF. The CDR3 DNA reads TGTGCCAGCAGCTTTAGCGGGAGGGCGTGGGAGCAGTACTTC.